This TCR beta chain was found in a study of early T cells in non-severe SARS-CoV-2 infection. Across the whole study: Sequencing used unsorted whole-blood bulk RNA, so chains lack pairing. Study-level points and caveats: Matching with VDJdb favored anti-spike CD8 responses (missing private and CD4 specificities).

CDR3 length: 13 amino acids. V gave up 6 bases and J gave up 4 bases, with 12 bases separating them. In germline, CDR1 is MDHEN, CDR2 SYDVKM. Researchers attached unique molecular identifiers to individual cDNA molecules. TCRdb reprocessed the 5' RACE reads with MiXCR, giving one entry per CDR3 protein. Of about 42,000 distinct CDR3 sequences in the sample, roughly 6% are singletons; the top ten hold around 8%. The table lists this clonotype with a few counts. What it recognizes is unknown. The sample here was whole blood, taken at baseline. This sequence joins TRBV28 and TRBJ1-2; D is possibly TRBD1 (6 bases). This receptor was obtained from an adult who was a healthcare worker with PCR-confirmed SARS-CoV-2 infection or an uninfected control (not recorded which). The CDR3 nucleotides read TGTGCCAGCAGCGCAGGACAGACCTATGGCTACACCTTC. Translated, it gives CASSAGQTYGYTF.